This T cell receptor beta chain was identified during a study of radiation and T cells in renal cell carcinoma. Study outcomes and limitations: Top 100 clonotypes averaged about 54% in irradiated versus around 45% in nephrectomy-only tumors. Compared with controls, irradiated tumors had more, larger dominant CDR3 motifs. Only small tumor regions of approximately 1 g were sampled.

The sample's treatment: treatment-naive control, cytoreductive nephrectomy. Controls were unirradiated tumors from treatment-naive cytoreductive nephrectomy patients. Data came from immunoSEQ multiplex PCR; TCRdb stores just in-frame clones and leaves some out. The sample yields fewer than 10,000 clones, approximately 60% seen once. Germline lookup yields CDR1 LNHDA and CDR2 SQIVND (reference sequence). V lost 4 bases, J lost 9 bases, and 5 bases stayed unmatched. This CDR3 region has 13 residues. Points on this clone: The antigen remains undetermined.

The chain links TRBV19 to TRBJ1-2; TRBD1 matches at 10 bases. This receptor was identified in a man aged 55 to 69 with renal cell carcinoma. Sequences were derived from tumor tissue, sampled from a patient whose treatment was nephrectomy without radiotherapy. This CDR3 reads CASSTTGGKSYTF. DNA for the CDR3: TGTGCCAGTAGTACGACAGGGGGCAAAAGCTACACCTTC.